One and the same sample provided the 26 T cell receptor beta chains below, sequenced in a study of CD8 T cells in ankylosing spondylitis. TCRdb analysed the 5' RACE reads with MiXCR anew, one entry per CDR3 protein. Of about 200,000 distinct CDR3 sequences in the sample, 13% were seen once. What was sequenced was blood, either unsorted or a sorted T cell fraction (not recorded which). Receptor source: a male donor with ankylosing spondylitis or in good health (not recorded which).

This clonotype was detected a few times. This chain connects TRBV12-3 or TRBV12-4 to TRBJ2-2; D ambiguous. V lost 6 bases to trimming and J lost 3 bases, with 14 bases between them. This CDR3 spans 15 amino acids. The CDR3 DNA sequence: TGTGCCAGCAGCGCAAGGAACTGGGACACCGGGGAGCTGTTTTTT. Its protein is CASSARNWDTGELFF.

This clonotype has just a few counts. The CDR3 region is CAIGPGTDGEYTF. CDR3 bases: TGTGCCATCGGACCCGGGACGGATGGGGAATACACCTTC. This sequence joins TRBV10-3 and TRBJ1-2; D is perhaps TRBD1 (5 bases). Trimming removed 8 bases from V and 11 bases from J, with 21 bases in between. CDR1 and CDR2 from the germline V gene are ENHRY and SYGVKD. This CDR3 is built from 13 residues.

The chain uses TRBV20-1 and TRBJ2-5; TRBD2 matches 10 bases. The ends lost 4 bases at V and 4 bases at J; junction bases unmatched: 18. The CDR3 runs to 18 residues. The germline gives CDR1 DFQATT, CDR2 SNEGSKA (reference sequence). The CDR3 DNA follows: TGCAGTGCTAACGACCTTGGAGAAGCGGGGGGGCCGGGAGAGACCCAGTACTTC. Translating gives CSANDLGEAGGPGETQYF.

This chain links TRBV6-1 with TRBJ1-2; possibly TRBD1 for D (6 bases). Per germline, CDR1 MNHNS and CDR2 SASEGT. The CDR3 loop spans 14 amino acids. Deletions cut 6 bases from V and 7 bases from J, with 18 bases between. CDR3 sequence reads: CASSLPQGGSGYTF. The CDR3, as DNA: TGTGCCAGCAGCCTCCCACAGGGCGGGTCTGGCTACACCTTC.

This chain connects TRBV24-1 to TRBJ2-1; D call uncertain. Germline V gene lookup returns CDR1 KGHDR and CDR2 SFDVKD. V dropped 6 bases and J dropped 6 bases, with 11 bases sitting between them. The CDR3 consists of 13 residues. The CDR3 nucleotides read TGTGCCACCAGTCCCCCCCCGTTCAATGAGCAGTTCTTC. It encodes CATSPPPFNEQFF.

The chain uses TRBV5-1 and TRBJ2-7, with D uncertain. The CDR3 loop spans 14 amino acids. In germline, CDR1 is SGHRS, CDR2 YFSETQ. Between the trimmed V and J ends, which lost 3 bases and 3 bases, there was a span of 13 bases. CDR3 sequence reads: CASSYALGGYEQYF. In DNA form, the CDR3 reads TGCGCCAGCAGCTACGCATTGGGCGGCTACGAGCAGTACTTC.

The V call is TRBV19, the J call TRBJ2-3, with 8 bases lining up with TRBD1. CDR3 length: 14 amino acids. The V gene's germline CDR1 is LNHDA and CDR2 SQIVND (reference sequence). The J segment lost 1 base and the V segment lost 3 bases, leaving 0 bases of the junction unmatched. Here the CDR3 DNA reads TGTGCCAGTAGTATGGGACAGGGCACAGATACGCAGTATTTT. Its protein is CASSMGQGTDTQYF. Supplemented by reference TRBV19 and TRBJ2-3, the full variable domain reads DGGITQSPKYLFRKEGQNVTLSCEQNLNHDAMYWYRQDPGQGLRLIYYSQIVNDFQKGDIAEGYSVSREKKESFPLTVTSAQKNPTAFYLCASSMGQGTDTQYFGPGTRLTVL.

There are a few counts of this clonotype. The chain recombines TRBV27 with TRBJ2-3; the D is unclear. The V gene's germline CDR1 is MNHEY and CDR2 SMNVEV (reference sequence). The V end was cut by 0 bases, the J end by 3 bases, with 4 bases between. The CDR3 length is 13 residues. CDR3 sequence (DNA): TGTGCCAGCAGTTTATCGATTACAGATACGCAGTATTTT. Protein: CASSLSITDTQYF.

This clonotype was found a few times. V and J are TRBV4-1 and TRBJ2-7; D might be TRBD1 (6 bases). With 3 bases removed from V and 2 bases from J, the gap between germline ends came to 14 bases. Per germline, CDR1 MGHRA and CDR2 YSYEKL. The CDR3 is 15 amino acids. The CDR3 nucleotides read TGCGCCAGCAGCCAGACCCTGACAGGCCCCTACGAGCAGTACTTC. Encoded protein: CASSQTLTGPYEQYF.

This clonotype showed up many times. The rearrangement joins TRBV12-3 or TRBV12-4 to TRBJ2-1; D unclear. The germline V and J ends were trimmed by 7 bases and 0 bases, with 19 bases remaining between them. The CDR3 contains 17 residues. This CDR3 is CASTLSYGRSSYNEQFF. The CDR3 bases are TGTGCCAGCACCCTCTCCTACGGGCGGAGCTCCTACAATGAGCAGTTCTTC.

This clonotype occurred a few times. The chain couples TRBV7-6 to TRBJ1-1; 7 bases align to TRBD1. Germline CDR1 SGHVS, CDR2 FNYEAQ. With V trimmed by 3 bases and J by 5 bases, 6 bases remained unmatched. This CDR3 has 14 residues. CDR3 sequence reads: CASSLGRGSTEAFF. The CDR3 nucleotides read TGTGCCAGCAGCTTGGGCAGGGGGAGTACTGAAGCTTTCTTT.

The chain combines TRBV6-5 with TRBJ2-3; possible D gene TRBD1, 7 bases. From germline, CDR1 is MNHEY and CDR2 SVGAGI. V lost 4 bases and J lost 6, with 14 bases in between. The CDR3 is 14 amino acids. The chain's CDR3 is CASSFEQGRDTQYF. Here the CDR3 DNA reads TGTGCCAGCAGTTTCGAACAGGGGAGGGATACGCAGTATTTT.

The rearrangement uses TRBV12-5 and TRBJ2-7; D uncertain. The germline V gene has CDR1 LGHNT and CDR2 FRNRAP. CDR3 length: 12 residues. V gave up 5 bases and J gave up 0 bases, with 5 bases separating them. The CDR3 DNA sequence: TGTGCTAGTGGTAAGGACTCCTACGAGCAGTACTTC. Protein: CASGKDSYEQYF.

The rearrangement links TRBV5-6 to TRBJ2-7; D unclear. The V end lost 2 bases, the J end lost 3 bases, and 12 bases lay between the germline ends. The length of the CDR3 is 14 residues. CDR1 and CDR2 from the germline V gene are SGHDT and YYEEEE. DNA of the CDR3: TGTGCCAGCAGCTTACTCCGGAGCCTCTACGAGCAGTACTTC. Translation gives CASSLLRSLYEQYF.

In this sample, this clonotype turned up a few times. The chain joins TRBV3-1 to TRBJ2-1; the match to TRBD2 covers 8 bases. Per germline, CDR1 LGHDT and CDR2 YNNKEL (reference sequence). The CDR3 is made up of 16 amino acids. Unmatched junction bases numbered 5, after V lost 0 bases and J lost 4 bases. DNA for the CDR3: TGTGCCAGCAGCCAAGATCTCCAGCGGGGGTACAATGAGCAGTTCTTC. It codes for CASSQDLQRGYNEQFF.

This clonotype appeared a few times. V is TRBV12-3 or TRBV12-4 and J is TRBJ2-7, with TRBD1 identical over 9 bases. The CDR3 runs to 14 residues. With V trimmed by 5 bases and J by 4 bases, 6 bases remained unmatched. The CDR3 protein is CASSHNRGLYEQYF. The CDR3 DNA is TGTGCCAGCAGTCACAACAGGGGGCTGTACGAGCAGTACTTC.

This clonotype was seen only a few times. This chain connects TRBV20-1 to TRBJ1-1; a weak D match, TRBD1 (5 bases). This CDR3 has 16 residues. Germline V lookup: CDR1 DFQATT, CDR2 SNEGSKA (reference sequence). Trimming took 1 base from V and 6 from J, leaving 21 bases between them. Here the CDR3 DNA reads TGCAGTGCTAGAGGGATTCGGGGGGAAAATTACGCTGAAGCTTTCTTT. Residues: CSARGIRGENYAEAFF.

This clonotype was recorded a few times. This chain links TRBV5-1 with TRBJ2-1; D possibly corresponds to TRBD2 (5 bases). Germline assignment: CDR1 SGHRS and CDR2 YFSETQ. The CDR3 consists of 12 residues. Trimming removed 5 bases from V and 7 bases from J, with 10 bases in between. The CDR3 here is CASRDSRNEQFF. The DNA of the CDR3 is TGCGCCAGCAGGGACTCGAGGAATGAGCAGTTCTTC. The full variable domain, with the rest looked up from reference TRBV5-1 and TRBJ2-1, is KAGVTQTPRYLIKTRGQQVTLSCSPISGHRSVSWYQQTPGQGLQFLFEYFSETQRNKGNFPGRFSGRQFSNSRSEMNVSTLELGDSALYLCASRDSRNEQFFGPGTRLTVL.

CDR3 nucleotide sequence: TGTGCCAGCTCCGAGGGAATCGTCTACGAGCAGTACTTC. The encoded protein is CASSEGIVYEQYF. V is TRBV27 and J is TRBJ2-7; a weak D match, TRBD2 (5 bases). This CDR3 contains 13 residues. The germline CDR1 and CDR2 sequences are MNHEY and SMNVEV (reference sequence). Trimming pared 8 bases from V and 3 bases from J, leaving 14 bases between.

The rearrangement uses TRBV7-9 and TRBJ2-3, with D possibly TRBD2 on 6 matching bases. Germline V gives CDR1 SEHNR, CDR2 FQNEAQ (reference sequence). The V gene lost 6 bases and the J gene lost 2 bases, with 18 bases spanning the gap. The CDR3 spans 16 residues. This chain's CDR3 is CASSPLGGALTDTQYF. CDR3 DNA: TGTGCCAGCAGTCCCCTAGGAGGGGCCCTCACAGATACGCAGTATTTT.

The V gene is TRBV27, the J gene TRBJ1-1; D call uncertain. Germline V gives CDR1 MNHEY, CDR2 SMNVEV (reference sequence). The CDR3 is 13 residues long. V was cut by 4 bases and J by 6 bases, with 12 bases left in between. Written as DNA, the CDR3 is TGTGCCAGCAGTTCCGGCGGGGTCCCTGAAGCTTTCTTT. Protein sequence: CASSSGGVPEAFF.

This sequence joins TRBV12-3 or TRBV12-4 and TRBJ2-7; either TRBD1 or TRBD2 may supply D (5 bases each). The CDR3 consists of 15 residues. V was pared by 4 bases and J by 7 bases, with 20 bases between. The CDR3 DNA sequence: TGTGCCAGCAGTTCGCGCCGCAGGGAGTTCGGGGAGCAGTACTTC. The encoded protein is CASSSRRREFGEQYF.

The V and J genes are TRBV12-3 or TRBV12-4 and TRBJ2-1; D assignment may be TRBD1 or TRBD2 (6 bases each). The CDR3 has 15 residues. Trimming took off 5 bases at V and 6 bases at J, with 17 bases between the two ends. The CDR3 sequence: CASSTWGALGNEQFF. CDR3 sequence (DNA): TGTGCCAGCAGTACTTGGGGGGCGTTAGGCAATGAGCAGTTCTTC.

This clonotype has ten or more counts. The chain uses TRBV7-8 and TRBJ2-5; D is perhaps TRBD1 (6 bases). CDR3 length: 15 amino acids. Trimming left V 2 bases short and J 2 bases short, with 12 bases between. Germline lookup yields CDR1 SGHVS and CDR2 FQNEAQ. The CDR3 sequence is CASSLYLGQQETQYF. CDR3 coding DNA: TGTGCCAGCAGCTTATACCTTGGACAGCAAGAGACCCAGTACTTC. Variable domain in full (rest from reference TRBV7-8 and TRBJ2-5): GAGVSQSPRYKVAKRGQDVALRCDPISGHVSLFWYQQALGQGPEFLTYFQNEAQLDKSGLPSDRFFAERPEGSVSTLKIQRTQQEDSAVYLCASSLYLGQQETQYFGPGTRLLVL.

The sample holds many counts of this clonotype. Here the CDR3 reads CASSTSGRRGVYNEQFF. The DNA of the CDR3 is TGTGCCAGCAGTACTAGCGGGAGGAGGGGGGTTTACAATGAGCAGTTCTTC. J is TRBJ2-1 and V is TRBV27; 12 positions match TRBD2. The CDR3 totals 17 residues. J gave up 4 bases and V 5 bases, and 9 bases lay outside the gene matches. Germline V CDR1 and CDR2: MNHEY, SMNVEV (reference sequence).

This clonotype was seen ten or more times. The CDR3 region has the DNA TGTGCCAGCAGTGACTCCATCTGGGCTAACACTGAAGCTTTCTTT. Translating it yields CASSDSIWANTEAFF. The rearrangement uses TRBV25-1 and TRBJ1-1, with D hard to call. This CDR3 comprises 15 residues. Trimming took 3 bases from V and 2 from J, leaving 13 bases between them. Per germline, CDR1 MGHDK and CDR2 SYGVNS.